Below, 17 T cell receptor beta chains from the same sample are listed, as sequenced in a study of spatial heterogeneity in lung cancer (dated by TCRdb to about 2019). Library construction relied on 5' RACE. These reads were obtained on a NextSeq 500. TCRdb passed the public sequencing reads through fastp at Q25 and MiXCR, retaining productive beta sequences. Duplicate CDR3 protein sequences are folded into a single record with the most common DNA and genes. The sample table shows around 110,000 distinct CDR3 sequences, and over 9% are seen once. The top ten constitute roughly 15% of the sample. The sample's time point label, in plain terms: blood at routine non-recurrence follow-up after resection. For TCR sequencing, whole RNA was extracted from tumor and nontumor lung tissue, or from cryopreserved PBMC samples, and no cell sorting was done. The sequencing used PBMCs, collected at follow-up. The receptors derive from a male donor with early-stage non-small cell lung cancer.

This clonotype appeared many times. The chain carries TRBV10-3 and TRBJ2-3, with TRBD1 matching over 9 bases. The germline V gene has CDR1 ENHRY and CDR2 SYGVKD. The J segment lost 5 bases and the V segment lost 0 bases, leaving 0 bases of the junction unmatched. CDR3 length: 14 amino acids. CDR3 sequence reads: CAISESTGGDTQYF. CDR3 coding DNA: TGTGCCATCAGTGAGTCGACAGGGGGAGATACGCAGTATTTT.

This clonotype was counted a few times. This chain uses TRBV28 with TRBJ1-4; 8 bases match TRBD1. The J segment lost 5 bases and the V segment lost 5 bases, leaving 7 bases of the junction unmatched. The CDR3 has 15 amino acids. Germline assignment: CDR1 MDHEN and CDR2 SYDVKM. CDR3 sequence: CASSLNRGRNEKLFF. The CDR3 DNA reads TGTGCCAGCAGTCTGAACAGGGGGAGAAATGAAAAACTGTTTTTT. Full variable domain (remainder filled in from reference TRBV28 and TRBJ1-4): DVKVTQSSRYLVKRTGEKVFLECVQDMDHENMFWYRQDPGLGLRLIYFSYDVKMKEKGDIPEGYSVSREKKERFSLILESASTNQTSMYLCASSLNRGRNEKLFFGSGTQLSVL.

The chain is built from TRBV3-1 and TRBJ1-4; TRBD1 is a possible D gene (5 bases). There are 14 residues in the CDR3. Germline V gene sequence: CDR1 LGHDT, CDR2 YNNKEL (reference sequence). The V gene lost 1 base and the J gene lost 7 bases, with 10 bases spanning the gap. CDR3 sequence reads: CASSQGGYSEKLFF. The CDR3 nucleotides are TGTGCCAGCAGCCAAGGGGGCTACAGTGAAAAACTGTTTTTT. Together with reference TRBV3-1 and TRBJ1-4, the CDR3 gives the full variable domain: DTAVSQTPKYLVTQMGNDKSIKCEQNLGHDTMYWYKQDSKKFLKIMFSYNNKELIINETVPNRFSPKSPDKAHLNLHINSLELGDSAVYFCASSQGGYSEKLFFGSGTQLSVL.

This CDR3 is CASSLLSPGLEEQFF. The DNA of the CDR3 is TGTGCCAGCAGCCTCTTATCACCGGGGCTCGAGGAGCAGTTCTTC. The chain links TRBV7-9 to TRBJ2-1; the D gene could be TRBD1 or TRBD2 (5 bases each). V lost 5 bases to trimming and J lost 10 bases, with 21 bases between them. Per the germline V gene, CDR1 is SEHNR and CDR2 is FQNEAQ (reference sequence). The CDR3 runs 15 residues.

The J gene is TRBJ2-1, the V gene TRBV6-6; 8 bases are shared with TRBD2. CDR3 length: 11 amino acids. CDR1 MNHNY and CDR2 SVGAGI come from the germline V gene (reference sequence). Trimming removed 8 bases from V and 6 bases from J; junction bases left unmatched: 0. As DNA, the CDR3 is TGTGCCAGCCTAGCGGGCAATGAGCAGTTCTTC. Protein: CASLAGNEQFF.

The DNA for the CDR3 is TGTGCCAGCGGGACTAGGGTCCGGGATGAGCAGTTCTTC. Translated: CASGTRVRDEQFF. The chain links TRBV27 to TRBJ2-1; 8 positions agree with TRBD2. The CDR3 extends over 13 amino acids. Germline trimming cut 8 bases from V and 8 bases from J; bases unmatched to any gene: 8. CDR1 and CDR2 (germline): MNHEY, SMNVEV (reference sequence).

The chain recombines TRBV19 with TRBJ2-2; possibly TRBD1 for D (5 bases). The CDR3 sequence is 16 residues long. Germline-derived CDR1 and CDR2 are LNHDA and SQIVND (reference sequence). The ends were cut back, 5 bases at V and 2 bases at J, with 15 bases in the middle. The CDR3 reads CASSYQGTSNTGELFF. The CDR3 region has the DNA TGTGCCAGTAGTTACCAGGGCACGAGTAACACCGGGGAGCTGTTTTTT.

This clonotype was seen repeatedly, ten times or more. J is TRBJ1-6 and V is TRBV28, with a possible D match to TRBD1 (6 bases). CDR3 length: 15 residues. The V gene's germline CDR1 is MDHEN and CDR2 SYDVKM. The V gene lost 5 bases and the J gene lost 5 bases, with 13 bases spanning the gap. CDR3 in amino acids: CASSVLQGNNSPLHF. The CDR3 bases are TGTGCCAGCAGTGTACTACAGGGTAATAATTCACCCCTCCACTTT.

Many counts were recorded for this clonotype. The chain recombines TRBV5-1 with TRBJ2-5; 9 bases are a match to TRBD1. CDR1 SGHRS and CDR2 YFSETQ come from the germline V gene. V dropped 4 bases and J dropped 5; count of bases not matched to a gene: 6. The CDR3 has 14 amino acids. The CDR3 here is CASSPTGGAETQYF. The CDR3 coding sequence is TGCGCCAGCAGCCCTACAGGGGGCGCGGAGACCCAGTACTTC.

In its sample, this clonotype was seen a few times. The chain employs TRBV27 and TRBJ2-7; D is possibly TRBD1 (6 bases). The V gene's germline CDR1 is MNHEY and CDR2 SMNVEV (reference sequence). The ends were cut back, 5 bases at V and 1 base at J, with 6 bases in the middle. This CDR3 contains 12 residues. The CDR3 region has the DNA TGTGCCAGCAGTAGGGGGTCCTACGAGCAGTACTTC. It codes for CASSRGSYEQYF.

The sample holds a few counts of this clonotype. The chain carries TRBV28 and TRBJ1-6; D not certain. Germline loops: CDR1 MDHEN, CDR2 SYDVKM. V lost 7 bases and J lost 6, with 19 bases in between. CDR3 length: 16 residues. The DNA for the CDR3 is TGTGCCAGCACCTTCTTAGGGAAACACTCTAATTCACCCCTCCACTTT. Translating gives CASTFLGKHSNSPLHF. Full variable domain (missing parts from reference TRBV28 and TRBJ1-6): DVKVTQSSRYLVKRTGEKVFLECVQDMDHENMFWYRQDPGLGLRLIYFSYDVKMKEKGDIPEGYSVSREKKERFSLILESASTNQTSMYLCASTFLGKHSNSPLHFGNGTRLTVT.

The chain recombines TRBV6-5 with TRBJ2-1; TRBD2 agrees at 11 bases. The ends lost 0 bases at V and 6 bases at J; junction bases unmatched: 4. The germline CDR1 and CDR2 sequences are MNHEY and SVGAGI. The CDR3 length is 16 residues. The CDR3 loop reads CASSYSLAGGPNEQFF. CDR3 DNA: TGTGCCAGCAGTTACTCGCTAGCGGGGGGACCCAATGAGCAGTTCTTC.

The V and J genes are TRBV28 and TRBJ2-1, with 12 bases identical to TRBD1. Germline CDR1 reads MDHEN; CDR2 reads SYDVKM. There are 15 residues in the CDR3. V lost 5 bases to trimming and J lost 7 bases; unmatched junction nucleotides: 6. CDR3 region: CASSIPGQGANEQFF. The CDR3 nucleotides are TGTGCCAGCAGTATCCCGGGACAGGGGGCAAATGAGCAGTTCTTC.

This clonotype was picked up a small number of times. J is TRBJ1-4 and V is TRBV7-9; 7 nucleotides match TRBD1. Germline assignment: CDR1 SEHNR and CDR2 FQNEAQ (reference sequence). There are 14 residues in the CDR3. V shed 5 bases and J 3 bases; nucleotides not matched to a gene: 3. CDR3 sequence: CASSRDSSNEKLFF. CDR3 in DNA: TGTGCCAGCAGCAGGGACAGCTCTAATGAAAAACTGTTTTTT.

The chain uses TRBV3-1 and TRBJ1-3; 7 bases agree with TRBD1. Germline trimming cut 3 bases from V and 10 bases from J; bases unmatched to any gene: 12. The CDR3 covers 15 residues. The germline CDR1 and CDR2 sequences are LGHDT and YNNKEL (reference sequence). This CDR3 reads CASSHLLTGANTIYF. The CDR3 nucleotides read TGTGCCAGCAGCCATCTTCTCACAGGGGCGAATACCATATATTTT.

This clonotype was counted a few times. This chain uses TRBV10-3 with TRBJ2-7; TRBD1 matches at 7 bases. The germline V gene encodes CDR1 ENHRY and CDR2 SYGVKD. The V segment lost 6 bases and the J segment 0 bases; nucleotides outside the gene matches: 5. The CDR3 runs 14 residues. CDR3 residues: CAIRDRLSSYEQYF. CDR3 coding DNA: TGTGCCATCAGGGACAGGTTAAGCTCCTACGAGCAGTACTTC.

This clonotype was observed many times. The V gene is TRBV27, the J gene TRBJ2-7; 8 nucleotides agree with TRBD1. Trimming at V came to 5 bases and at J to 2 bases, leaving 5 bases not matched to a gene. The CDR3 totals 14 residues. Germline values: CDR1 MNHEY, CDR2 SMNVEV (reference sequence). CDR3 nucleotides: TGTGCCAGCAGTCCAGGACAGGGAACCTACGAGCAGTACTTC. This codes for CASSPGQGTYEQYF.